This is a list of T cell receptor beta chains from one sample in a study of control samples from healthy donors and cancer patients. Clones were sequenced by immunoSEQ multiplex PCR, and TCRdb holds only the in-frame ones, with some missing. The sample includes about 150,000 clones, 80% to 90% of them seen just once. Sequenced sample: blood. The receptor set was obtained from a man aged 18-30 years in good health. The CDR3 runs from the conserved cysteine through the conserved F or W. The D gene is left open where the match is weak. Not every row has a clone size; where given, it reads once, few, many or a size class.

clone size	D gene	V gene	J gene	CDR3 length	CDR3 protein	CDR3 DNA
few	NA	TRBV11-2	TRBJ2-1	15	CASSTRLVNYNEQFF	TGTGCCAGCAGCACCCGACTAGTGAATTACAATGAGCAGTTCTTC
NA	NA	TRBV2	TRBJ1-1	13	CASTGEVNTEAFF	TGTGCCAGCACGGGCGAAGTGAACACTGAAGCTTTCTTT
NA	NA	TRBV12-3/TRBV12-4	TRBJ1-2	13	CASSTGRDLGYTF	TGTGCCAGCAGCACAGGACGGGATCTGGGCTACACCTTC
few	NA	TRBV14	TRBJ1-2	13	CASSQGTNYGYTF	TGTGCCAGCAGCCAAGGGACAAACTATGGCTACACCTTC
NA	NA	TRBV11-2	TRBJ1-2	14	CASSLGGLLGGYTF	TGTGCCAGCAGCTTAGGAGGACTGTTGGGTGGCTACACCTTC
NA	TRBD2	TRBV5-4	TRBJ2-5	15	CASSAGTSGKETQYF	TGTGCCAGCAGCGCCGGGACTAGCGGAAAAGAGACCCAGTACTTC
once	NA	TRBV6-5	TRBJ2-5	14	CATKKGGTVETQYF	TGTGCCACCAAGAAAGGGGGGACCGTGGAGACCCAGTACTTC
NA	NA	TRBV7-9	TRBJ2-4	15	CASSPADMGRNIQYF	TGTGCCAGCAGCCCCGCGGACATGGGGCGTAACATTCAGTACTTC
NA	NA	TRBV7-3	TRBJ2-7	15	CASSLEVGSSYEQYF	TGTGCCAGCAGCTTAGAGGTTGGATCTTCCTACGAGCAGTACTTC
NA	TRBD1	TRBV10-3	TRBJ1-2	12	CAITDRGYGYTF	TGTGCCATCACCGACAGGGGGTATGGCTACACCTTC
NA	NA	TRBV6-5	TRBJ1-1	15	CASIGGGSGDTEAFF	TGTGCCAGCATAGGGGGAGGGAGCGGCGACACTGAAGCTTTCTTT
NA	NA	TRBV10-3	TRBJ2-7	14	CAISESGSSYEQYF	TGTGCCATCAGTGAGTCGGGGAGCTCCTACGAGCAGTACTTC
once	TRBD1	TRBV6-2/TRBV6-3	TRBJ2-7	16	CASSYPRDRGAYEQYF	TGTGCCAGCAGTTACCCGAGGGACAGGGGGGCCTACGAGCAGTACTTC
NA	NA	TRBV5-5	TRBJ2-1	15	CASTLEGPHYNEQFF	TGTGCCAGCACCCTCGAAGGTCCCCATTACAATGAGCAGTTCTTC
NA	TRBD1	TRBV6-1	TRBJ2-3	19	CASSEGWTGLGGSTDTQYF	TGTGCCAGCAGTGAAGGTTGGACAGGGCTGGGGGGTAGCACAGATACGCAGTATTTT
NA	NA	TRBV11-2	TRBJ2-1	16	CACPRGVLSSYNEQFF	TGTGCCTGCCCTAGAGGGGTCCTAAGCTCCTACAATGAGCAGTTCTTC
NA	NA	TRBV5-1	TRBJ1-2	15	CASSLGPGNGGGYTF	TGCGCCAGCAGCTTGGGGCCGGGGAACGGCGGGGGCTACACCTTC
NA	NA	TRBV18	TRBJ2-3	14	CASSSRTLTDTQYF	TGTGCCAGCTCATCTCGGACACTCACAGATACGCAGTATTTT
NA	NA	TRBV6-8	TRBJ1-3	16	CASSYSRTSSGNTIYF	TGTGCCAGCAGTTACTCGAGAACTAGCTCTGGAAACACCATATATTTT
NA	NA	TRBV7-3	TRBJ1-3	13	CASSRGSGNTIYF	TGTGCCAGCAGCAGAGGGTCTGGAAACACCATATATTTT
NA	TRBD1	TRBV6-1	TRBJ2-7	15	CASSEGDSHAYEQYF	TGTGCCAGCAGTGAAGGGGACAGCCACGCCTACGAGCAGTACTTC
NA	NA	TRBV9	TRBJ2-3	14	CASSATGYTDTQYF	TGTGCCAGCAGCGCTACAGGCTACACAGATACGCAGTATTTT
NA	TRBD2	TRBV9	TRBJ2-6	16	CASRVDGGAGANVLTF	TGTGCCAGCCGCGTAGACGGGGGGGCTGGGGCCAACGTCCTGACTTTC
NA	NA	TRBV19	TRBJ2-1	13	CASSVTSYNEQFF	TGTGCCAGTAGTGTCACTAGCTACAATGAGCAGTTCTTC
NA	TRBD1	TRBV9	TRBJ2-7	14	CASGQGSLSYEQYF	TGTGCCAGTGGACAGGGAAGCCTTTCCTACGAGCAGTACTTC
NA	NA	TRBV12-5	TRBJ2-2	12	CASGLGTGELFF	TGTGCTAGTGGTTTGGGCACCGGGGAGCTGTTTTTT
NA	NA	TRBV28	TRBJ2-1	12	CASSPRTMEQFF	TGTGCCAGCAGCCCTAGAACGATGGAGCAGTTCTTC
NA	NA	TRBV30	TRBJ1-1	14	CAWSRDVMNTEAFF	TGTGCCTGGAGTCGGGACGTGATGAACACTGAAGCTTTCTTT
NA	NA	TRBV14	TRBJ1-1	11	CASSGYTEAFF	TGTGCCAGCAGCGGATACACTGAAGCTTTCTTT
NA	NA	TRBV7-7	TRBJ2-5	14	CASSLAGHQETQYF	TGTGCCAGCAGCTTAGCGGGACACCAAGAGACCCAGTACTTC
NA	TRBD1	TRBV5-1	TRBJ1-4	15	CASSFGTGGEEKLFF	TGCGCCAGCAGCTTTGGGACAGGGGGCGAAGAAAAACTGTTTTTT
NA	NA	TRBV21-1	TRBJ1-3	16	CASSKAPALSGNTIYF	TGTGCCAGCAGCAAAGCCCCGGCCCTATCGGGAAACACCATATATTTT
NA	NA	TRBV5-1	TRBJ1-2	14	CASSSTAGGHGYTF	TGCGCCAGCAGCTCGACGGCGGGGGGGCATGGCTACACCTTC
NA	NA	TRBV19	TRBJ1-1	16	CASRIAPRPGNTEAFF	TGTGCCAGTAGGATTGCTCCCCGACCCGGGAACACTGAAGCTTTCTTT
NA	NA	TRBV3-1/TRBV3-2	TRBJ1-4	13	CASSQMFGEKLFF	TGTGCCAGCAGCCAAATGTTCGGGGAAAAACTGTTTTTT
NA	TRBD1	TRBV5-4	TRBJ2-6	19	CASSWDRGPTYSGANVLTF	TGTGCCAGCAGCTGGGACAGGGGGCCCACCTATTCTGGGGCCAACGTCCTGACTTTC
once	TRBD2	TRBV3-1/TRBV3-2	TRBJ2-7	16	CASSQDVGLAGGRQYF	TGTGCCAGCAGCCAAGATGTCGGGCTAGCGGGGGGGAGGCAGTACTTC
NA	NA	TRBV11-2	TRBJ2-7	14	CASRPQGVSGEQYF	TGTGCCAGCAGGCCACAGGGAGTTTCGGGGGAGCAGTACTTC
NA	TRBD1	TRBV19	TRBJ1-5	15	CASSATGEGNQPQHF	TGTGCCAGTAGTGCTACAGGGGAGGGCAATCAGCCCCAGCATTTT
NA	NA	TRBV5-6	TRBJ1-2	16	CASSLAQSGTNYGYTF	TGTGCCAGCAGCTTGGCTCAGAGTGGCACTAACTATGGCTACACCTTC
NA	TRBD1	TRBV7-2	TRBJ2-1	13	CASSPDRGDEQFF	TGTGCCAGCAGTCCGGACAGGGGAGACGAGCAGTTCTTC
few	TRBD2	TRBV18	TRBJ2-7	16	CASSPGRAGALYEQYF	TGTGCCAGCTCACCCGGGCGAGCGGGGGCCTTATACGAGCAGTACTTC
NA	TRBD1	TRBV6-5	TRBJ1-6	14	CASTRDRGNSPLHF	TGTGCCAGCACTCGGGACAGGGGGAATTCACCCCTCCACTTT
once	NA	TRBV27	TRBJ1-6	16	CASSLIGEGDNSPLHF	TGTGCCAGCAGTTTAATCGGCGAGGGGGACAATTCACCCCTCCACTTT
NA	NA	TRBV29-1	TRBJ1-2	15	CSAVSSWHPPPGYTF	TGCAGCGCTGTTTCATCGTGGCACCCCCCCCCTGGCTACACCTTC
NA	NA	TRBV29-1	TRBJ2-3	12	CSTGKGTDTQYF	TGCAGCACGGGGAAGGGCACAGATACGCAGTATTTT
NA	TRBD1	TRBV7-2	TRBJ1-6	15	CASSLHRGPGSPLHF	TGTGCCAGCAGCTTACACAGGGGGCCCGGCTCACCCCTCCACTTT
few	TRBD2	TRBV27	TRBJ2-1	15	CASSLTSGGAAEQFF	TGTGCCAGCAGTCTCACTAGCGGGGGCGCCGCAGAGCAGTTCTTC
once	NA	TRBV18	TRBJ1-4	15	CASSPPGATNEKLFF	TGTGCCAGCTCACCACCAGGGGCAACTAATGAAAAACTGTTTTTT
NA	NA	TRBV24-1	TRBJ2-3	15	CATSGWPGGTDTQYF	TGTGCCACCAGTGGTTGGCCAGGCGGCACAGATACGCAGTATTTT